This T cell receptor (beta chain) derives from a study of T cells in Graves' hyperthyroidism and ophthalmopathy. Study-level results: Most clonotypes that expanded in the thyroid above 0.001 also showed up in blood. Median prediction lead before ophthalmopathy onset was about 6.7 months with the model.

V lost 2 bases, J lost 0 bases, and 8 bases lay in between. CDR1 is LGHDT, CDR2 YNNKEL, per germline (reference sequence). CDR3 size: 15 residues. In regard to this clonotype: Its matching antigen is unknown.

Newly diagnosed patients aged 18 to 65 had hyperthyroidism of under 2 months' duration. Template material for amplifying TCR beta CDR3 regions consisted of RNA transcripts. The HTBI primer set was used in a first-round RT-PCR of the TCR CDR3. Each CDR3 protein is one row after TCRdb ran MiXCR on the multiplex PCR reads. The table has 480,000 or so distinct CDR3 sequences, approximately 14% seen once. The sequencing input was blood. This sequence was found in a woman in her late teens or twenties with Graves' hyperthyroidism. The chain is built from TRBV3-1 and TRBJ1-5; D unclear. CDR3 coding DNA: TGTGCCAGCAGCCAACAAGATTATAGCAATCAGCCCCAGCATTTT. It codes for CASSQQDYSNQPQHF.